A single sample is the source of the 32 T cell receptor beta chains below, sequenced in a study of T cells expressing NK-cell markers. TCRdb re-called the 5' RACE reads and catalogs CDR3 proteins one per entry, DNA excluded. This repertoire includes over 350,000 distinct CDR3 sequences. Sequenced material: blood T cells: a sorted CD56 or NKG2C T cell subset, CD4+ or CD8+ T cells, or bulk PBMC T cells (not recorded which). The receptors originated from a woman between 50 and 59 years old in good health.

The chain recombines TRBV4-1 with TRBJ2-1; TCRdb picks TRBD1, but there is no DNA to check that call. CDR3 size: 13 residues. CDR1 MGHRA and CDR2 YSYEKL come from the germline V gene. CDR3 sequence reads: CASSRLRGGEQFF.

The chain joins TRBV3-1 to TRBJ2-1; there is no DNA to check the TCRdb D call of TRBD1. CDR1 and CDR2 (germline): LGHDT, YNNKEL (reference sequence). The CDR3 has 13 residues. The CDR3 protein is CASNQGANHEQFF.

This rearrangement joins TRBV14 to TRBJ2-3; TCRdb picks TRBD1, but there is no DNA to check that call. CDR1 and CDR2 from the germline V gene are SGHDN and FVKESK. The length of the CDR3 is 18 residues. CDR3 in amino acids: CASSQWVEGTGGTDTQYF.

This chain connects TRBV5-1 to TRBJ1-2. The CDR3 contains 13 residues. Germline V gene sequence: CDR1 SGHRS, CDR2 YFSETQ. This CDR3 is CASSSAFLYGYTF.

The chain employs TRBV12-3 or TRBV12-4 and TRBJ1-5; TCRdb reports TRBD1, a call that lacks DNA to check it against. There are 15 residues in the CDR3. The chain's CDR3 is CASSRDRGGNQPQHF.

The J gene is TRBJ2-1, the V gene TRBV6-1; the TCRdb call, TRBD2, lacks DNA for checking. CDR1 and CDR2 from the germline V gene are MNHNS and SASEGT. This CDR3 comprises 19 residues. The CDR3 region is CASNGLAGDRGRSYNEQFF.

The V and J genes are TRBV19 and TRBJ2-5; TCRdb's assignment of TRBD1 cannot be checked, as there is no DNA. The CDR3 spans 15 residues. Per the germline V gene, CDR1 is LNHDA and CDR2 is SQIVND (reference sequence). CDR3 region: CASSSGGRYQETQYF.

The V and J genes are TRBV7-9 and TRBJ2-5; TCRdb selects TRBD2, and the lack of DNA leaves this call unchecked. The CDR3 has 12 amino acids. Germline loops: CDR1 SEHNR, CDR2 FQNEAQ (reference sequence). CDR3 protein: CASSPPAGTQYF.

This chain connects TRBV27 to TRBJ2-3. This CDR3 contains 13 residues. The germline CDR1 and CDR2 sequences are MNHEY and SMNVEV (reference sequence). CDR3 protein: CASTQRSTDTQYF.

The chain is built from TRBV2 and TRBJ1-2. The germline gives CDR1 SNHLY, CDR2 FYNNEI. The CDR3 runs to 15 residues. CDR3: CASKGGENLSDGYTF.

The chain is built from TRBV3-1 and TRBJ2-1; absent DNA, TCRdb's TRBD2 call cannot be checked. CDR1 LGHDT and CDR2 YNNKEL come from the germline V gene (reference sequence). CDR3 size: 15 residues. This chain's CDR3 is CASSRSSGALLSAFF.

This chain links TRBV5-1 with TRBJ2-3; absent DNA, TCRdb's TRBD1 call cannot be checked. This CDR3 comprises 16 residues. The germline gives CDR1 SGHRS, CDR2 YFSETQ. CDR3: CASSFDREESTDTQYF.

The chain carries TRBV12-3 or TRBV12-4 and TRBJ2-5. CDR3 length equals 14 residues. Here the CDR3 reads CASSLMRFGETQYF.

The V call is TRBV12-3 or TRBV12-4, the J call TRBJ1-1. CDR3 size: 13 residues. The CDR3 region is CASSHLGRNEAFF.

This chain joins TRBV6-5 and TRBJ2-7; without DNA, the TCRdb call of TRBD2 cannot be checked. Germline V gene sequence: CDR1 MNHEY, CDR2 SVGAGI. The CDR3 is 16 residues long. CDR3 loop: CASSYSSGRDNYEQYF.

The chain couples TRBV12-3 or TRBV12-4 to TRBJ2-1; there is no DNA to check the TCRdb D call of TRBD2. The CDR3 runs 14 residues. CDR3 residues: CASSPSGRGDEQFF.

The rearrangement uses TRBV12-3 or TRBV12-4 and TRBJ2-7; absent DNA, TCRdb's TRBD2 call cannot be checked. The CDR3 loop spans 13 amino acids. This CDR3 reads CASSLIRGYEQYF.

The rearrangement uses TRBV27 and TRBJ1-6. This CDR3 has 12 amino acids. Germline V gene data show CDR1 as MNHEY and CDR2 as SMNVEV (reference sequence). The CDR3 is CASSWSDSPLHF.

The chain couples TRBV5-6 to TRBJ2-1; with no DNA, the TCRdb D assignment of TRBD2 cannot be verified. Germline V CDR1 and CDR2: SGHDT, YYEEEE. This CDR3 spans 16 amino acids. The CDR3 sequence is CASSITQREGNNEQFF.

The chain combines TRBV4-1 with TRBJ2-3. CDR1 and CDR2 (germline): MGHRA, YSYEKL. The CDR3 loop spans 14 amino acids. This CDR3 reads CASSQDPGPDTQYF.

The J gene is TRBJ2-2, the V gene TRBV20-1; TCRdb lists TRBD1, though no DNA is available to test this call. This CDR3 contains 15 residues. Germline loops: CDR1 DFQATT, CDR2 SNEGSKA (reference sequence). CDR3 protein: CSARDGDRRGGELFF.

CDR3 loop: CSARDWSSGANVLTF. This chain connects TRBV20-1 to TRBJ2-6. The CDR3 contains 15 residues. CDR1 and CDR2 from the germline V gene are DFQATT and SNEGSKA (reference sequence).

This chain links TRBV29-1 with TRBJ1-3; TCRdb gives TRBD1 as the D gene, but with no DNA this cannot be confirmed. Per germline, CDR1 SQVTM and CDR2 ANQGSEA. The CDR3 extends over 14 amino acids. The CDR3 protein is CSVGNPGPGNTIYF.

The rearrangement uses TRBV27 and TRBJ2-4; TCRdb names TRBD2, which stays unverified in the absence of DNA. Germline values: CDR1 MNHEY, CDR2 SMNVEV (reference sequence). The CDR3 runs 15 residues. CDR3 amino acids: CASSFLVGGENIQYF.

This sequence joins TRBV18 and TRBJ1-1. The CDR3 is 14 residues long. Germline V gives CDR1 KGHSH, CDR2 LQKENI. CDR3: CASSSPDGNTEAFF. Filled out from reference TRBV18 and TRBJ1-1, the complete variable domain reads NAGVMQNPRHLVRRRGQEARLRCSPMKGHSHVYWYRQLPEEGLKFMVYLQKENIIDESGMPKERFSAEFPKEGPSILRIQQVVRGDSAAYFCASSSPDGNTEAFFGQGTRLTVV.

The V and J genes are TRBV2 and TRBJ2-6. The CDR3 consists of 16 residues. Germline V gene data show CDR1 as SNHLY and CDR2 as FYNNEI. CDR3 loop: CASMFSAYSGANVLTF.

This chain links TRBV3-1 with TRBJ1-5. The CDR3 length is 15 residues. CDR1 is LGHDT and CDR2 is YNNKEL in the germline V gene (reference sequence). CDR3 protein: CASSRRLGGDQPQHF.

The rearrangement uses TRBV2 and TRBJ1-1. CDR3 size: 13 residues. Germline values: CDR1 SNHLY, CDR2 FYNNEI. The CDR3: CASSGEGWTEAFF.

The rearrangement uses TRBV12-3 or TRBV12-4 and TRBJ2-5; TCRdb reports TRBD2, a call that lacks DNA to check it against. The CDR3 is made up of 12 amino acids. The CDR3 protein is CASSTRQETQYF.

J is TRBJ2-5 and V is TRBV12-3 or TRBV12-4; TCRdb returns TRBD2, unconfirmable since there is no DNA. This CDR3 is 15 amino acids long. The CDR3 reads CASSLFRGLGETQYF.

This chain joins TRBV29-1 and TRBJ2-3; TCRdb's D call, TRBD2, is unchecked because there is no DNA. Germline-derived CDR1 and CDR2 are SQVTM and ANQGSEA. The CDR3 length is 15 residues. CDR3 amino acids: CSVEEEEGPSDTQYF.

The chain links TRBV7-8 to TRBJ2-5; TCRdb names TRBD1, which stays unverified in the absence of DNA. The CDR3 length is 16 residues. Germline V gene sequence: CDR1 SGHVS, CDR2 FQNEAQ. CDR3 loop: CASSLLPQGFRETQYF. Using reference TRBV7-8 and TRBJ2-5 for the parts outside the CDR3, the full variable domain is GAGVSQSPRYKVAKRGQDVALRCDPISGHVSLFWYQQALGQGPEFLTYFQNEAQLDKSGLPSDRFFAERPEGSVSTLKIQRTQQEDSAVYLCASSLLPQGFRETQYFGPGTRLLVL.